The 32 T cell receptor beta chains reported below all come from one sample, sequenced in a study of Ad26.COV2.S vaccination and SARS-CoV-2 variants. Treatment indicated: about 20 received Ad26.COV2.S at low or high dose, single or two shots; about five received placebo; per-sample allocation not given. All samples were drawn on day 63, counting from the first vaccine or placebo injection. Measured with immunoSEQ multiplex PCR; TCRdb has only the in-frame clones, and not every one. The sample contains about 350,000 clones, roughly 81% of which appear only once. Sequencing used peripheral blood, obtained in a trial of Ad26.COV2.S vaccine versus placebo. Every receptor here comes from a person between 18 and 59 years old who received the Ad26.COV2.S COVID-19 vaccine or a placebo.

This chain uses TRBV28 with TRBJ2-4; D possibly corresponds to TRBD1 (5 bases). Germline CDR1 is MDHEN and CDR2 is SYDVKM. The CDR3 is 14 amino acids. Trimming shortened V by 5 bases and J by 6 bases, and 14 bases separated the two germline ends. Here the CDR3 DNA reads TGTGCCAGCAGTAGGAAGGGGCTCATAAACATTCAGTACTTC. It is translated as CASSRKGLINIQYF.

The chain is built from TRBV14 and TRBJ1-6; D uncertain. This CDR3 has 13 amino acids. V lost 2 bases to trimming and J lost 7 bases, with 6 bases between them. The germline CDR1 and CDR2 sequences are SGHDN and FVKESK. The CDR3: CASSQHGNSPLHF. The CDR3 DNA reads TGTGCCAGCAGCCAACATGGGAATTCACCCCTCCACTTT.

The chain employs TRBV6-4 and TRBJ1-6; D remains ambiguous. This CDR3 has 16 residues. With 9 bases removed from V and 0 bases from J, the gap between germline ends came to 15 bases. Germline V CDR1 and CDR2: MRHNA, SNTAGT. Here the CDR3 reads CARRSFHYSYNSPLHF. DNA of the CDR3: TGTGCCAGACGATCTTTCCATTACTCCTATAATTCACCCCTCCACTTT.

This clone came up a few times. Other DNA variants within this sample encode the same CDR3. This chain uses TRBV5-1 with TRBJ1-1; 7 bases match TRBD1. CDR3 size: 14 residues. Germline-derived CDR1 and CDR2 are SGHRS and YFSETQ. V was clipped by 3 bases and J by 1 base; unmatched bases: 3. The CDR3 DNA reads TGCGCCAGCAGCTCTAGGACAGGGAACACTGAAGCTTTCTTT. This codes for CASSSRTGNTEAFF.

This clone was seen a few times. The chain joins TRBV25-1 to TRBJ1-4, with 7 bases lining up with TRBD1. V lost 7 bases to trimming and J lost 8 bases; unmatched junction nucleotides: 13. The CDR3 is made up of 15 amino acids. CDR1 MGHDK and CDR2 SYGVNS come from the germline V gene. In DNA, the CDR3 is TGTGCCAGCACCACTGACAGGGCAGGAAGCGAAAAACTGTTTTTT. It codes for CASTTDRAGSEKLFF. Variable domain in full (rest from reference TRBV25-1 and TRBJ1-4): EADIYQTPRYLVIGTGKKITLECSQTMGHDKMYWYQQDPGMELHLIHYSYGVNSTEKGDLSSESTVSRIRTEHFPLTLESARPSHTSQYLCASTTDRAGSEKLFFGSGTQLSVL.

The genes are TRBV5-6 and TRBJ2-5; TRBD2 might be the D (6 bases). The CDR3 has 13 amino acids. V was cut by 4 bases and J by 4 bases, with 11 bases left in between. The germline gives CDR1 SGHDT, CDR2 YYEEEE. The CDR3 coding sequence is TGTGCCAGCAGCAAGGCGGGGACAGAGACCCAGTACTTC. Translation: CASSKAGTETQYF. Filled out from reference TRBV5-6 and TRBJ2-5, the complete variable domain reads DAGVTQSPTHLIKTRGQQVTLRCSPKSGHDTVSWYQQALGQGPQFIFQYYEEEERQRGNFPDRFSGHQFPNYSSELNVNALLLGDSALYLCASSKAGTETQYFGPGTRLLVL.

The chain combines TRBV28 with TRBJ2-5, with D possibly TRBD2 on 5 matching bases. Trimming cost V 6 bases and J 2 bases, with 19 bases left between them. The CDR3 runs 16 residues. Germline V lookup: CDR1 MDHEN, CDR2 SYDVKM. CDR3 DNA sequence: TGTGCCAGCAGCTCCGGTAGGCGGTCGGGACAAGAGACCCAGTACTTC. This sequence encodes CASSSGRRSGQETQYF.

There are a few counts of this clone. V and J are TRBV5-1 and TRBJ1-1, with D uncertain. Germline V gene lookup returns CDR1 SGHRS and CDR2 YFSETQ. This CDR3 is 14 amino acids long. Trimming removed 0 bases at V and 1 base at J, with 7 bases between. Here the CDR3 reads CASSLAERNTEAFF. The CDR3 bases are TGCGCCAGCAGCTTGGCCGAAAGGAACACTGAAGCTTTCTTT.

J is TRBJ2-7 and V is TRBV11-2, with D unclear. Looked up from germline, CDR1 is SGHAT and CDR2 is FQNNGV. The CDR3 sequence is 12 residues long. V was pared by 4 bases and J by 4 bases, with 8 bases between. The chain's CDR3 is CASSSTDYEQYF. CDR3 sequence (DNA): TGTGCCAGCAGCTCGACGGATTACGAGCAGTACTTC.

The V and J genes are TRBV24-1 and TRBJ1-1; weak D call: TRBD1 (5 bases). This CDR3 has 14 amino acids. Deletions cut 7 bases from V and 1 base from J, with 12 bases between. Germline V gene lookup returns CDR1 KGHDR and CDR2 SFDVKD. The CDR3 loop is CATSPGRPNTEAFF. The CDR3 coding sequence is TGTGCCACCAGCCCGGGACGGCCGAACACTGAAGCTTTCTTT.

The DNA of the CDR3 is TGCAGCGTTGAGGGCAGGAACTACGAGCAGTACTTC. Translation: CSVEGRNYEQYF. The J gene is TRBJ2-7, the V gene TRBV29-1; D is unclear. The CDR3 runs 12 residues. Trimming cost V 3 bases and J 3 bases, with 9 bases left between them. Germline V gives CDR1 SQVTM, CDR2 ANQGSEA.

This chain joins TRBV9 and TRBJ2-1; tentative D call: TRBD2 (5 bases). The CDR3 loop spans 15 amino acids. The germline V gene encodes CDR1 SGDLS and CDR2 YYNGEE. The V gene lost 0 bases and the J gene lost 8 bases, with 15 bases spanning the gap. CDR3 sequence: CASSVGILDGHEQFF. CDR3 coding DNA: TGTGCCAGCAGCGTAGGAATACTAGATGGCCATGAGCAGTTCTTC.

The CDR3 nucleotides read TGTGCCACACGCGGTTGGGGAGAACCAACTAATGAAAAACTGTTTTTT. As protein: CATRGWGEPTNEKLFF. The chain couples TRBV27 to TRBJ1-4; D not resolved. The V and J ends lost 10 bases and 0 bases respectively, with 18 bases between them. The CDR3 has 16 residues. Germline V CDR1 and CDR2: MNHEY, SMNVEV (reference sequence).

The chain employs TRBV12-3 or TRBV12-4 and TRBJ1-1; D is unclear. The CDR3 sequence is 11 residues long. Trimming removed 3 bases from V and 8 bases from J, with 7 bases in between. For the CDR3, the DNA is TGTGCCAGCAGTTTTGGCAGAGAAGCTTTCTTT. It specifies CASSFGREAFF.

The V call is TRBV30, the J call TRBJ1-1; maybe TRBD1 (6 bases). The V gene's germline CDR1 is GTSNPN and CDR2 SVGIG (reference sequence). V lost 0 bases, J lost 4 bases, and 9 bases lay in between. This CDR3 region has 13 residues. The CDR3 reads CAWSVQGTTEAFF. CDR3 nucleotides: TGTGCCTGGAGTGTACAGGGCACCACTGAAGCTTTCTTT.

The V call is TRBV11-2, the J call TRBJ2-7, with 7 nucleotides matching TRBD1. CDR3 size: 12 residues. The V segment lost 8 bases and the J segment 2 bases; nucleotides outside the gene matches: 3. Looked up from germline, CDR1 is SGHAT and CDR2 is FQNNGV. The CDR3 nucleotides read TGTGCCAGCGGCGGACAGGCCTACGAGCAGTACTTC. It translates to CASGGQAYEQYF.

The chain uses TRBV18 and TRBJ2-2, with 8 bases that match TRBD2. Germline values: CDR1 KGHSH, CDR2 LQKENI. CDR3 length: 17 residues. The V segment lost 0 bases and the J segment 5 bases; nucleotides outside the gene matches: 8. Here the CDR3 reads CASSPPGSGRKTGELFF. CDR3 sequence (DNA): TGTGCCAGCTCACCACCGGGGAGCGGGAGAAAGACCGGGGAGCTGTTTTTT.

CDR3 in DNA: TGTGCCAGCAGCTTAGCTGTGGGGTTAGACACCGGGGAGCTGTTTTTT. Translating gives CASSLAVGLDTGELFF. V and J are TRBV7-9 and TRBJ2-2; D not certain. Looked up from germline, CDR1 is SEHNR and CDR2 is FQNEAQ (reference sequence). The CDR3 runs to 16 residues. Between the trimmed V and J ends, which lost 0 bases and 3 bases, there was a span of 11 bases.

The J gene is TRBJ2-1, the V gene TRBV6-1; D is unresolved. Trimming cost V 3 bases and J 9 bases, with 9 bases left between them. Germline V CDR1 and CDR2: MNHNS, SASEGT. The CDR3 length is 12 residues. The chain's CDR3 is CASSDPGFEQFF. Here the CDR3 DNA reads TGTGCCAGCAGTGACCCCGGGTTTGAGCAGTTCTTC.

The chain employs TRBV27 and TRBJ2-7; D call uncertain. The length of the CDR3 is 15 residues. Between the trimmed V and J ends, which lost 5 bases and 2 bases, there was a span of 16 bases. Germline V gives CDR1 MNHEY, CDR2 SMNVEV (reference sequence). The CDR3 DNA reads TGTGCCAGCAGTCAGACACCCCAGTTAGCCTACGAGCAGTACTTC. It encodes CASSQTPQLAYEQYF.

This rearrangement joins TRBV6-5 to TRBJ2-3, with 7 bases matching TRBD2. Per the germline V gene, CDR1 is MNHEY and CDR2 is SVGAGI. This CDR3 is built from 15 residues. V lost 6 bases, J lost 2 bases, and 8 bases stayed unmatched. CDR3 protein: CASSTPTSPTDTQYF. The CDR3 DNA reads as TGTGCCAGCAGCACTCCGACTAGCCCCACAGATACGCAGTATTTT.

This clone has a handful of counts. This CDR3 reads CASSPQPGNTDTQYF. CDR3 coding DNA: TGTGCCAGCTCACCCCAGCCGGGGAACACAGATACGCAGTATTTT. This chain joins TRBV18 and TRBJ2-3; weak D call: TRBD2 (5 bases). Germline loops: CDR1 KGHSH, CDR2 LQKENI. There are 15 residues in the CDR3. The V end was cut by 3 bases, the J end by 2 bases, with 12 bases between.

This chain joins TRBV3-1 (or the pseudogene TRBV3-2) and TRBJ2-1; D remains unclear. The V end lost 0 bases, the J end lost 7 bases, and 13 bases lay between the germline ends. The CDR3 loop spans 15 amino acids. CDR1 and CDR2 (germline): LGHDT, YNNKEL (reference sequence). DNA for the CDR3: TGTGCCAGCAGCCAAGATACCCCGGGTCGAAATGAGCAGTTCTTC. This gives the protein CASSQDTPGRNEQFF.

CDR3 in DNA: TGTGCCAGCATCAACTCCTACGAGCAGTACTTC. Residues: CASINSYEQYF. The gene calls are TRBV2 and TRBJ2-7; D remains ambiguous. Per germline, CDR1 SNHLY and CDR2 FYNNEI. The CDR3 length is 11 residues. V was shortened by 7 bases and J by 0 bases, with 4 bases between the two germline ends.

J is TRBJ2-1 and V is TRBV5-4; 10 nucleotides align to TRBD2. J lost 8 bases, V lost 2 bases, and 7 bases had no gene match. This CDR3 has 15 residues. In germline, CDR1 is SGHNT, CDR2 YYREEE (reference sequence). The CDR3 region is CASSFRSSGSHEQFF. The CDR3 coding sequence is TGTGCCAGCAGCTTTCGGTCTAGCGGGAGCCATGAGCAGTTCTTC.

The chain joins TRBV5-5 to TRBJ1-2; D is possibly TRBD1 (6 bases). Per germline, CDR1 SGHKS and CDR2 YYEKEE (reference sequence). CDR3 length: 14 residues. The ends were cut back, 0 bases at V and 5 bases at J, with 11 bases in the middle. In DNA form, the CDR3 reads TGTGCCAGCAGCTTGGAGCGGGGGGCGTATGGCTACACCTTC. Its protein is CASSLERGAYGYTF.

This sequence joins TRBV2 and TRBJ1-1; TRBD1 matches 8 bases. Germline lookup yields CDR1 SNHLY and CDR2 FYNNEI. This CDR3 is built from 13 residues. V trimming: 10 bases; J trimming: 7 bases; junction bases outside the gene matches: 11. CDR3 region: CATTTDRGGEAFF. DNA for the CDR3: TGTGCCACCACTACCGACAGGGGCGGTGAAGCTTTCTTT.

This chain joins TRBV11-2 and TRBJ1-3; D unclear. The length of the CDR3 is 14 residues. The germline V gene has CDR1 SGHAT and CDR2 FQNNGV. Trimming pared 1 base from V and 0 bases from J, leaving 4 bases between. The CDR3 DNA follows: TGTGCCAGCAGCTTAGGTGACTCTGGAAACACCATATATTTT. Translated, it gives CASSLGDSGNTIYF.

This clone was found a few times. The chain links TRBV6-2 or TRBV6-3 to TRBJ2-2; 7 bases match TRBD1. J gave up 5 bases and V 2 bases, and 5 bases lay outside the gene matches. Germline V gene sequence: CDR1 MNHEY, CDR2 SVGEGT. This CDR3 comprises 15 residues. CDR3 protein: CASSYTGTETGELFF. Here the CDR3 DNA reads TGTGCCAGCAGTTACACCGGGACAGAAACCGGGGAGCTGTTTTTT.

This chain joins TRBV28 and TRBJ2-4; a weak D match, TRBD1 (5 bases). Germline V gives CDR1 MDHEN, CDR2 SYDVKM. The V end lost 1 base, the J end lost 0 bases, and 10 bases lay between the germline ends. The CDR3 covers 16 residues. CDR3 loop: CASSLLRTLAKNIQYF. DNA of the CDR3: TGTGCCAGCAGTTTATTGAGGACATTAGCCAAAAACATTCAGTACTTC. The full variable domain, its missing parts supplied by reference TRBV28 and TRBJ2-4, is DVKVTQSSRYLVKRTGEKVFLECVQDMDHENMFWYRQDPGLGLRLIYFSYDVKMKEKGDIPEGYSVSREKKERFSLILESASTNQTSMYLCASSLLRTLAKNIQYFGAGTRLSVL.

V usage is TRBV3-1 (or the pseudogene TRBV3-2) and J usage is TRBJ2-5; TRBD1 might be the D (6 bases). There are 15 residues in the CDR3. CDR1 is LGHDT, CDR2 YNNKEL, per germline (reference sequence). The ends were cut back, 2 bases at V and 5 bases at J, with 15 bases in the middle. The CDR3 here is CASSQSRGTGETQYF. As DNA, the CDR3 is TGTGCCAGCAGCCAAAGTAGGGGGACCGGGGAGACCCAGTACTTC.

The CDR3 DNA is TGTGCCAGCGAAACAGGGAACGAGCAGTACTTC. It specifies CASETGNEQYF. The rearrangement uses TRBV11-2 and TRBJ2-7; TRBD1 might be the D (6 bases). Germline V gene lookup returns CDR1 SGHAT and CDR2 FQNNGV. V was trimmed by 8 bases and J by 5 bases, leaving 10 bases between them. The CDR3 has 11 residues.